Sequencing of this T cell receptor beta chain was carried out in a study of blood T cell repertoires in COVID-19 (TCRdb year 2020). As for the study more broadly: Samples from collaborators originated in the United States, Italy and Spain and spanned both the acute and convalescent phases of COVID-19. The dataset comprised deeply sampled blood TCRbeta repertoires from subjects exposed to, actively infected with, or recovered from COVID-19. The repertoires were released in a freely available public database intended as a resource for research on the immune response to SARS-CoV-2. Nearly every sample came with metadata listing a de-identified subject ID, COVID-19 status, age in years and sex. The samples were drawn from two sources: the first 160 participants of the ongoing ImmuneRACE study, and about 1,300 subjects contributed by 6 global collaborators. HLA class I and class II types, where available, came from metadata supplied by the sample provider rather than from assay-based typing. The material from the prospective study consisted of cDNA or gDNA derived from T cells, B-cell-depleted T cells, or PBMCs. Overall results and qualifications from the work: The quantity of clinical and demographic metadata differed by source and by participant and was supplied without curation.

Participants in the prospective study were aged about 18 to 100 years, lived in 20 to 25 United States geographic areas, and enrolled through a virtual design. In the prospective study, participants were assigned to cohorts based on the clinical history participants reported in a screening survey and a study questionnaire. ImmuneRACE Cohort 3 recovered participants were defined by two consecutive negative NP/OP PCR tests, healthcare professional clearance, or symptom resolution. Mobile phlebotomists in the prospective study collected whole blood, serum and a nasopharyngeal or oropharyngeal swab from every participant. Over a roughly 2-month period, participants in the prospective study had the option of providing additional blood draws and questionnaires. Before DNA extraction, prospective study blood samples were shipped either frozen or at room temperature. CDR1 and CDR2 were assigned from the germline V gene (reference sequence) as GTSNPN and SVGIG. V is clipped by 5 bases and J by 7 bases, and the sequence between their germline boundaries is 14 bases long. The CDR3 starts with the cysteine, ends with the phenylalanine, and has 12 residues. The sequence is cut down to CDR3 DNA, 36 bases in frame from base 1.

As to this clone: Which antigen it targets is not known. One base away there is no much larger clone; base qualities are not given.

TCRbeta CDR3 regions were amplified from genomic DNA by means of the immunoSEQ Assay, a bias-controlled multiplex PCR. From the authors' description of their analysis: Within the assay, amplification of reference gene primers was used to estimate how many nucleated cells each sample contained. To quantify the absolute abundance of each unique TCRbeta CDR3 rearrangement, sequence reads were collapsed and filtered. For each sample, productive Simpson clonality was calculated by taking the square root of Simpson's diversity index across productive rearrangements. The clones in this table, taken by TCRdb from immuneACCESS, are in-frame only. Not every clone is retained; where verified, under half of the shortfall comes from an unresolved V gene, and the cause of the rest is unknown. V and J calls and clone size are given by that table; D and trimming were obtained from the DNA. This sample is represented by more than 300,000 clones; roughly four fifths of them were singletons. The ten largest clonotypes hold 5% to 5.5% of the sample.

Sequencing was done on a sample of PBMCs or T cells enriched from blood (not recorded which). The chain couples TRBV30 to TRBJ1-1; perhaps TRBD1 is the D gene, with 5 bases matching. The sequence was obtained from a woman aged 45-60 years who had recovered from COVID-19. CDR3 protein: CAWEAVGGEAFF. The nucleotides are TGTGCCTGGGAAGCGGTGGGGGGTGAAGCTTTCTTT.